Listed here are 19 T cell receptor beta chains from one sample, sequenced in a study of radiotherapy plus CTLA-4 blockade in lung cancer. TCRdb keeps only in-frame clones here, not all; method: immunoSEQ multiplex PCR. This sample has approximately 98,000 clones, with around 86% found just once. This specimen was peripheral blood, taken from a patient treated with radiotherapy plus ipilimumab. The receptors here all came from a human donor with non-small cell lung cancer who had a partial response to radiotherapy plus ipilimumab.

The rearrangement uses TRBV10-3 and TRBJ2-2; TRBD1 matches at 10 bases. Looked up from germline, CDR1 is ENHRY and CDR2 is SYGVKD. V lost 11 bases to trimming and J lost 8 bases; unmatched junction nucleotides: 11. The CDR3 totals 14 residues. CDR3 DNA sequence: TGTGCCGCCTCCGGGACAGGGGTATTTGGGGAGCTGTTTTTT. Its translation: CAASGTGVFGELFF.

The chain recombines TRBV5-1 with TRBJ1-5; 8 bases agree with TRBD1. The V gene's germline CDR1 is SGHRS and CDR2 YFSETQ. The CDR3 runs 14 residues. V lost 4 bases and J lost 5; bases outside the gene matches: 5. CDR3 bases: TGCGCCAGCAGCCTGGCAGGGGGCGATCAGCCCCAGCATTTT. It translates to CASSLAGGDQPQHF. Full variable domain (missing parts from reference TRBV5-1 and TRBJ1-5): KAGVTQTPRYLIKTRGQQVTLSCSPISGHRSVSWYQQTPGQGLQFLFEYFSETQRNKGNFPGRFSGRQFSNSRSEMNVSTLELGDSALYLCASSLAGGDQPQHFGDGTRLSIL.

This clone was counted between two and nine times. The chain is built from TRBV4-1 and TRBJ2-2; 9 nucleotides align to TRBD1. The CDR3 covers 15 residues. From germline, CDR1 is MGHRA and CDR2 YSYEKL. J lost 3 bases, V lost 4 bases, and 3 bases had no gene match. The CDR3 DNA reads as TGCGCCAGCAGCCCCGGGACAGGGTACACCGGGGAGCTGTTTTTT. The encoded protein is CASSPGTGYTGELFF.

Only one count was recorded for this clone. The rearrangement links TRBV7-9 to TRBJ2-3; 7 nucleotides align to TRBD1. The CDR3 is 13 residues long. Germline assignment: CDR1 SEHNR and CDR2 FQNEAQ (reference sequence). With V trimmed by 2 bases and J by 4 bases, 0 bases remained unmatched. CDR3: CASSLQGADTQYF. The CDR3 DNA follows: TGTGCCAGCAGCTTACAGGGGGCAGATACGCAGTATTTT. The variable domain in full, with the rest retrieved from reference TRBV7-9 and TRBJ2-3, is DTGVSQNPRHKITKRGQNVTFRCDPISEHNRLYWYRQTLGQGPEFLTYFQNEAQLEKSRLLSDRFSAERPKGSFSTLEIQRTEQGDSAMYLCASSLQGADTQYFGPGTRLTVL.

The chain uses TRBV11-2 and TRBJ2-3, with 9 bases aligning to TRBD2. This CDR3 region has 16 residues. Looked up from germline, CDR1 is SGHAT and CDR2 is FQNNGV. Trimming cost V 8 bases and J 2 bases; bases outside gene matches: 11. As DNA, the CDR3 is TGTGCCAGCGGGTCCAGGCTAGCGGGACCCACAGATACGCAGTATTTT. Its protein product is CASGSRLAGPTDTQYF.

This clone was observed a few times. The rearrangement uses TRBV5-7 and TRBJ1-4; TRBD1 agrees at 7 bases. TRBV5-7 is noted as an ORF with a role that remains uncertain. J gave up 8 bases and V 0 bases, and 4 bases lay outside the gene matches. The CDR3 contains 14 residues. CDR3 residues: CASSLGGGSEKLFF. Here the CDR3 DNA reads TGTGCCAGCAGCTTGGGAGGGGGCAGCGAAAAACTGTTTTTT.

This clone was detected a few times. CDR3 nucleotide sequence: TGTGCCACCAGCGGTCAGGGGTCTAATGAAAAACTGTTTTTT. Protein: CATSGQGSNEKLFF. The chain employs TRBV15 and TRBJ1-4; D might be TRBD1 (6 bases). V was cut by 5 bases and J by 3 bases, with 10 bases left in between. The CDR3 length is 14 residues. Germline loops: CDR1 LNHNV, CDR2 YYDKDF (reference sequence).

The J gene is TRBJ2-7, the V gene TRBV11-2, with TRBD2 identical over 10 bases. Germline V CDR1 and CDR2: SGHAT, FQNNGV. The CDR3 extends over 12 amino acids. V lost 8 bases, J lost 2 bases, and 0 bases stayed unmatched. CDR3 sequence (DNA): TGTGCCAGCGGACTAGCGGCCTACGAGCAGTACTTC. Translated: CASGLAAYEQYF.

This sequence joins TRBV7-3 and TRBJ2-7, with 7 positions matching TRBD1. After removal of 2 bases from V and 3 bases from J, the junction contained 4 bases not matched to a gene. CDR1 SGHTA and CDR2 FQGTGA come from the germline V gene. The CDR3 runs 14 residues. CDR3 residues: CASSLGSGGYEQYF. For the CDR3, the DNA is TGTGCCAGCAGCTTAGGATCAGGGGGCTACGAGCAGTACTTC.

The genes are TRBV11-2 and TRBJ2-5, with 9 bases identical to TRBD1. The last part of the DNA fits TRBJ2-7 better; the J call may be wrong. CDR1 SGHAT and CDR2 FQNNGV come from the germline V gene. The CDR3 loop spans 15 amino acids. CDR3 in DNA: TGTGCCAGCAGCTTGACCGGGACAGGGATATACGAGCAGTACTTC. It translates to CASSLTGTGIYEQYF.

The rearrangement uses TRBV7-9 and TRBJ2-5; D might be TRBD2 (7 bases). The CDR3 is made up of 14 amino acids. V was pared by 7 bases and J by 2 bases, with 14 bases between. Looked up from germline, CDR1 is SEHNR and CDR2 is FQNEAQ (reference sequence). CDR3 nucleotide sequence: TGTGCCAGCAACCGGAGGGGGGGACAAGAGACCCAGTACTTC. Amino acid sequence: CASNRRGGQETQYF.

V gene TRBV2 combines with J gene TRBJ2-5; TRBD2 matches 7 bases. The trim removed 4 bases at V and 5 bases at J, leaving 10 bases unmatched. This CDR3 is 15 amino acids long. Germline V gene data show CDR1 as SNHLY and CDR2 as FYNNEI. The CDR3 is CASSVTSREEETQYF. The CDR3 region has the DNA TGTGCCAGCAGTGTAACTAGCCGGGAGGAGGAGACCCAGTACTTC. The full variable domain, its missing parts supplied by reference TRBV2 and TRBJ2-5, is EPEVTQTPSHQVTQMGQEVILRCVPISNHLYFYWYRQILGQKVEFLVSFYNNEISEKSEIFDDQFSVERPDGSNFTLKIRSTKLEDSAMYFCASSVTSREEETQYFGPGTRLLVL.

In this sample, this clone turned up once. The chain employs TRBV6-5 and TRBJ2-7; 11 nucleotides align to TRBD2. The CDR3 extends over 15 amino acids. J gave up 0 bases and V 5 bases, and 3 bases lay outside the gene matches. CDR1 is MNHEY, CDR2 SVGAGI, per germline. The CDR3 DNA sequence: TGTGCCAGCAGTGTGGGACTAGCGGCCTCCTACGAGCAGTACTTC. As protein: CASSVGLAASYEQYF.

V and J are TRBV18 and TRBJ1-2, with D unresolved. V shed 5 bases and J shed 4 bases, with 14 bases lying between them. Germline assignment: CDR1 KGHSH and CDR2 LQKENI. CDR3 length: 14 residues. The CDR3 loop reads CASSGDGNTYGYTF. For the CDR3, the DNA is TGTGCCAGCTCAGGCGACGGGAACACCTATGGCTACACCTTC. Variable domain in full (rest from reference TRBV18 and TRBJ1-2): NAGVMQNPRHLVRRRGQEARLRCSPMKGHSHVYWYRQLPEEGLKFMVYLQKENIIDESGMPKERFSAEFPKEGPSILRIQQVVRGDSAAYFCASSGDGNTYGYTFGSGTRLTVV.

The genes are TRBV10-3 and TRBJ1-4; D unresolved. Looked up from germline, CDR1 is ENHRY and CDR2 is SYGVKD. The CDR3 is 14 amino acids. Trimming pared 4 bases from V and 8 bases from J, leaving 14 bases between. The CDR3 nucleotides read TGTGCCATCAGTGCGGGGAATTCGGGGGAAAAACTGTTTTTT. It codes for CAISAGNSGEKLFF.

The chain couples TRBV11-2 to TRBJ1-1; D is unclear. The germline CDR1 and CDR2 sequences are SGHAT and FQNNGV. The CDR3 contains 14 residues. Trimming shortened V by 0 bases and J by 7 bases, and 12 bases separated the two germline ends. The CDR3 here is CASSLEAPEGEAFF. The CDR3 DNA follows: TGTGCCAGCAGCTTAGAAGCTCCTGAGGGTGAAGCTTTCTTT.

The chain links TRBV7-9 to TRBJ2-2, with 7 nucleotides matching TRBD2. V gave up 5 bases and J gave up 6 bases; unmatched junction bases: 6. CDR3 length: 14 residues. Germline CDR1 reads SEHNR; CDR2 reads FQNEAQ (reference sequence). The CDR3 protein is CASSAGVGAGELFF. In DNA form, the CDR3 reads TGTGCCAGCAGCGCGGGAGTTGGGGCCGGGGAGCTGTTTTTT.

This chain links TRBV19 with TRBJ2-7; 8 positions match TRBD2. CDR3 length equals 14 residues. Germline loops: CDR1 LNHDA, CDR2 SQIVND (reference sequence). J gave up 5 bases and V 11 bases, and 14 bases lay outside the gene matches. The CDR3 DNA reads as TGTGCCGCCTTTCCCCCCCAGCGGGAGCACGAGCAGTACTTC. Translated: CAAFPPQREHEQYF.

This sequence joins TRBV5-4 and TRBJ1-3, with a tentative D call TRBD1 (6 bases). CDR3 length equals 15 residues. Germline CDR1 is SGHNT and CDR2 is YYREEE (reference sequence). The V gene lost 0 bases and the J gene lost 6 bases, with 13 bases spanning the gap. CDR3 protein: CASSLGSGVENTIYF. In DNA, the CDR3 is TGTGCCAGCAGCTTGGGTTCAGGGGTGGAAAACACCATATATTTT.